The 25 T cell receptor beta chains below come from one sample, sequenced in a study of T cell repertoires in cytomegalovirus infection (dated by TCRdb to the late 2010s). Instrument used: Illumina HiSeq 1500. TCRdb reprocessing: public reads trimmed at Q25 with fastp, clones called with MiXCR, in-frame beta chains kept. When rows share a CDR3 protein, they turn into one entry using the most common DNA and genes. This sample comprises fewer than 300,000 distinct CDR3 sequences, roughly 25% of them detected only once. The top ten hold roughly 14% of the sample. The specimen sequenced was PBMCs. Receptors were obtained from a human donor in good health (CMV status not recorded). Some clones in this sample may be carry-over from other donors' samples.

About this clonotype: A read error may produce the germline difference seen at one junction end. The V gene is TRBV28, the J gene TRBJ2-1, with D uncertain. The germline CDR1 and CDR2 sequences are MDHEN and SYDVKM. There are 13 residues in the CDR3. The CDR3 coding sequence is TGTGCCGGCAGTTTGGTCCATATGAATGAGCAGTTCTTC. Its translation is CAGSLVHMNEQFF.

In its sample, this clonotype was seen a few times. The chain combines TRBV20-1 with TRBJ2-5; either TRBD1 or TRBD2 may supply D (6 bases each). The V gene lost 7 bases and the J gene lost 5 bases, with 20 bases spanning the gap. The CDR3 is made up of 14 amino acids. The germline CDR1 and CDR2 sequences are DFQATT and SNEGSKA (reference sequence). The CDR3 spells CSGITGTGAETQYF. The DNA for the CDR3 is TGCAGTGGCATTACGGGGACGGGGGCGGAGACCCAGTACTTC.

V is TRBV29-1 and J is TRBJ1-3; no reliable D call. Germline values: CDR1 SQVTM, CDR2 ANQGSEA. CDR3 length: 12 residues. Deletions cut 5 bases from V and 0 bases from J, with 5 bases between. CDR3 nucleotides: TGCAGCGTTTCCTCCTCTGGAAACACCATATATTTT. Translating it yields CSVSSSGNTIYF. Using reference TRBV29-1 and TRBJ1-3 for the parts outside the CDR3, the full variable domain is SAVISQKPSRDICQRGTSLTIQCQVDSQVTMMFWYRQQPGQSLTLIATANQGSEATYESGFVIDKFPISRPNLTFSTLTVSNMSPEDSSIYLCSVSSSGNTIYFGEGSWLTVV.

This sequence joins TRBV6-5 and TRBJ1-2; no definite D call. The CDR3 totals 13 residues. The V gene's germline CDR1 is MNHEY and CDR2 SVGAGI. Trimming removed 6 bases at V and 3 bases at J, with 11 bases between. In DNA, the CDR3 is TGTGCCAGCAGCGACGGATCCTACTATGGCTACACCTTC. It yields the protein CASSDGSYYGYTF.

This clonotype has a count of ten or more. The chain carries TRBV11-2 and TRBJ1-5, with TRBD1 as a possible D gene (6 bases). The CDR3 length is 14 residues. V was shortened by 5 bases and J by 9 bases, with 17 bases between the two germline ends. Germline assignment: CDR1 SGHAT and CDR2 FQNNGV. The CDR3 sequence is CASSPGGRDGPQHF. The CDR3 region has the DNA TGTGCCAGCAGCCCCGGGGGGCGGGACGGGCCCCAGCATTTT.

This clonotype has at least ten counts. The gene calls are TRBV7-6 and TRBJ2-1; D perhaps matches TRBD2 (6 bases). The germline V and J ends were trimmed by 1 base and 4 bases, with 14 bases remaining between them. This CDR3 spans 16 amino acids. Looked up from germline, CDR1 is SGHVS and CDR2 is FNYEAQ. The CDR3, as DNA: TGTGCCAGCAGCTTAGGTTACCGGGAGCCGTACAATGAGCAGTTCTTC. This encodes CASSLGYREPYNEQFF. Looking up the rest from reference TRBV7-6 and TRBJ2-1 gives the full variable domain: GAGVSQSPRYKVTKRGQDVALRCDPISGHVSLYWYRQALGQGPEFLTYFNYEAQQDKSGLPNDRFSAERPEGSISTLTIQRTEQRDSAMYRCASSLGYREPYNEQFFGPGTRLTVL.

The chain couples TRBV7-3 to TRBJ2-3; 7 positions agree with TRBD2. The CDR3 spans 17 residues. Germline CDR1 reads SGHTA; CDR2 reads FQGTGA. V trimming: 5 bases; J trimming: 0 bases; junction bases outside the gene matches: 11. The CDR3 nucleotides are TGTGCCAGCAGCCCAGGACTAGGGCACGCCAGCACAGATACGCAGTATTTT. Its protein is CASSPGLGHASTDTQYF.

The sample holds many counts of this clonotype. The chain recombines TRBV3-1 with TRBJ2-4; unclear D gene. This CDR3 spans 16 amino acids. CDR1 is LGHDT and CDR2 is YNNKEL in the germline V gene (reference sequence). Trimming cost V 0 bases and J 0 bases, with 9 bases left between them. CDR3 sequence (DNA): TGTGCCAGCAGCCAAGATTTCGCGTTAGCCAAAAACATTCAGTACTTC. Translation: CASSQDFALAKNIQYF.

The chain is built from TRBV3-1 and TRBJ1-1; D ambiguous. CDR1 is LGHDT, CDR2 YNNKEL, per germline (reference sequence). The CDR3 covers 14 residues. The V end was cut by 2 bases, the J end by 0 bases, with 7 bases between. This CDR3 is CASSQRVVNTEAFF. CDR3 DNA: TGTGCCAGCAGCCAAAGGGTGGTGAACACTGAAGCTTTCTTT.

In this sample, this clonotype turned up a few times. The rearrangement links TRBV28 to TRBJ1-1, with 7 bases fitting TRBD1. The CDR3 is made up of 14 amino acids. With V trimmed by 8 bases and J by 2 bases, 8 bases remained unmatched. Per germline, CDR1 MDHEN and CDR2 SYDVKM. The CDR3 sequence is CASPGRGGNTEAFF. CDR3 sequence (DNA): TGTGCCAGCCCGGGAAGAGGGGGCAACACTGAAGCTTTCTTT.

There are a few counts of this clonotype. This sequence joins TRBV6-1 and TRBJ2-1; 9 positions match TRBD2. The ends lost 5 bases at V and 7 bases at J; junction bases unmatched: 3. CDR1 and CDR2 from the germline V gene are MNHNS and SASEGT. This CDR3 contains 13 residues. The CDR3 nucleotides are TGTGCCAGCAGTCAGCGGGGGGATAATGAGCAGTTCTTC. This translates into CASSQRGDNEQFF.

This clonotype was recorded many times. The genes are TRBV6-5 and TRBJ2-1, with TRBD2 identical over 10 bases. After removal of 0 bases from V and 8 bases from J, the junction contained 4 bases not matched to a gene. This CDR3 has 15 amino acids. Germline assignment: CDR1 MNHEY and CDR2 SVGAGI. DNA of the CDR3: TGTGCCAGCAGTTACTCGAGCGGGGGGGCGGATGAGCAGTTCTTC. This codes for CASSYSSGGADEQFF.

The J gene is TRBJ1-2, the V gene TRBV6-1, with D unclear. CDR1 and CDR2 from the germline V gene are MNHNS and SASEGT. CDR3 length: 15 amino acids. The V gene lost 0 bases and the J gene lost 6 bases, with 14 bases spanning the gap. The CDR3 DNA is TGTGCCAGCAGTGAAGCGGGTCGGGTGTACCATGGCTACACCTTC. Its translation is CASSEAGRVYHGYTF.

The chain carries TRBV20-1 and TRBJ2-7; a possible D gene is TRBD2 (7 bases). V was cut by 7 bases and J by 6 bases, with 22 bases left in between. This CDR3 spans 14 amino acids. Germline CDR1 is DFQATT and CDR2 is SNEGSKA (reference sequence). CDR3 protein: CSVSGGALLTEQYF. The CDR3 DNA follows: TGCAGTGTCAGTGGGGGGGCCCTCCTCACCGAGCAGTACTTC.

The J gene is TRBJ2-4, the V gene TRBV28, with D unresolved. Germline assignment: CDR1 MDHEN and CDR2 SYDVKM. Trimming left V 2 bases short and J 2 bases short, with 16 bases between. This CDR3 contains 17 residues. CDR3 sequence (DNA): TGTGCCAGCAGTTTAAATGGCCTTAGGGCCTCCAAAAACATTCAGTACTTC. This codes for CASSLNGLRASKNIQYF.

The rearrangement joins TRBV20-1 to TRBJ2-6; possible D gene TRBD1, 6 bases. Germline CDR1 DFQATT, CDR2 SNEGSKA (reference sequence). Trimming removed 5 bases from V and 0 bases from J, with 11 bases in between. The CDR3 is 15 amino acids. The CDR3 sequence: CSARDISSGANVLTF. CDR3 sequence (DNA): TGCAGTGCTCGGGACATCAGCTCTGGGGCCAACGTCCTGACTTTC.

This clonotype was counted between two and nine times. The chain has TRBV11-2 and TRBJ2-3, with D possibly TRBD1 on 5 matching bases. The germline V gene encodes CDR1 SGHAT and CDR2 FQNNGV. Trimming stripped 5 bases from V and 2 bases from J, with 11 bases between. This CDR3 has 14 amino acids. CDR3 sequence reads: CASSERQLTDTQYF. CDR3 nucleotide sequence: TGTGCCAGCAGCGAACGACAGCTCACAGATACGCAGTATTTT.

V gene TRBV10-3 combines with J gene TRBJ2-7; the match to TRBD1 covers 9 bases. After removal of 7 bases from V and 0 bases from J, the junction contained 7 bases not matched to a gene. The CDR3 consists of 15 residues. Germline V gene lookup returns CDR1 ENHRY and CDR2 SYGVKD. CDR3 loop: CAITTGQGPSYEQYF. The CDR3 bases are TGTGCCATCACCACGGGACAGGGACCCTCCTACGAGCAGTACTTC.

CDR3 nucleotide sequence: TGTGCCAGCAGCCCGGTCGGACTCTACACCGGGGAGCTGTTTTTT. As protein: CASSPVGLYTGELFF. V and J are TRBV28 and TRBJ2-2, with D tentatively TRBD2 (5 bases). The CDR3 runs 15 residues. The germline CDR1 and CDR2 sequences are MDHEN and SYDVKM. The germline V and J ends were trimmed by 6 bases and 3 bases, with 14 bases remaining between them.

The rearrangement joins TRBV11-2 to TRBJ1-3; unclear D gene. Germline V gene lookup returns CDR1 SGHAT and CDR2 FQNNGV. V was clipped by 3 bases and J by 4 bases, with 13 bases between them. This CDR3 spans 15 amino acids. The CDR3 loop reads CASSLTIGPGNTIYF. Here the CDR3 DNA reads TGTGCCAGCAGCTTGACAATAGGACCAGGAAACACCATATATTTT.

In its sample, this clonotype was seen many times. V gene TRBV7-6 combines with J gene TRBJ2-2; 11 nucleotides agree with TRBD2. V lost 3 bases and J lost 1; bases outside the gene matches: 7. Germline V CDR1 and CDR2: SGHVS, FNYEAQ. CDR3 size: 18 residues. CDR3 loop: CASSFMLSGGENTGELFF. The CDR3 DNA sequence: TGTGCCAGCAGCTTCATGCTTAGCGGGGGGGAGAACACCGGGGAGCTGTTTTTT.

In this sample, this clonotype turned up a few times. The V and J genes are TRBV30 and TRBJ1-2, with D unresolved. Germline values: CDR1 GTSNPN, CDR2 SVGIG (reference sequence). This CDR3 contains 12 residues. V was trimmed by 8 bases and J by 0 bases, leaving 10 bases between them. CDR3 residues: CAGGRSNYGYTF. The DNA of the CDR3 is TGTGCCGGTGGCCGGTCTAACTATGGCTACACCTTC.

This clonotype was picked up a small number of times. V usage is TRBV28 and J usage is TRBJ2-7; the match to TRBD2 covers 7 bases. CDR1 is MDHEN and CDR2 is SYDVKM in the germline V gene. The CDR3 covers 14 residues. V lost 3 bases to trimming and J lost 9 bases; unmatched junction nucleotides: 11. The CDR3: CASSFPAGSFGQYF. The CDR3 DNA sequence: TGTGCCAGCAGTTTCCCAGCGGGGTCCTTCGGGCAGTACTTC.

Regarding this clonotype: The junction departs from germline at one end; a sequencing error may be responsible. The chain combines TRBV7-8 with TRBJ2-6; D is ambiguous. CDR3 length: 16 residues. Germline CDR1 is SGHVS and CDR2 is FQNEAQ. This chain's CDR3 is CASSLEGLSGTNVLTF. The CDR3 DNA sequence: TGTGCCAGCAGCTTAGAAGGCTTATCTGGGACCAACGTCCTGACTTTC.

This clonotype was observed a handful of times. The rearrangement links TRBV5-1 to TRBJ2-4; maybe TRBD1 (5 bases). This CDR3 spans 16 amino acids. Trimming cost V 4 bases and J 0 bases, with 14 bases left between them. Germline V lookup: CDR1 SGHRS, CDR2 YFSETQ. CDR3 bases: TGCGCCAGCAGCCTCGACAGCTCACTAGCCAAAAACATTCAGTACTTC. As protein: CASSLDSSLAKNIQYF.